The present entry profiles one T cell receptor (beta chain) with its context. Its antigen is not known. This sample stems from a study of graft-versus-host responses after intestinal transplantation. Study as a whole: Each of the recipients got a multivisceral, liver-intestinal, or isolated intestinal transplant.

Germline V gene lookup returns CDR1 SGHRS and CDR2 YFSETQ. CDR3 length: 16 residues. V lost 2 bases to trimming and J lost 0 bases, with 15 bases between them. TCRdb keeps only in-frame clones here, not all; method: immunoSEQ multiplex PCR. Of 90,000 to 150,000 clones in the sample, approximately 95% are singletons; the top ten hold roughly 0.12%. Study-wide points: GvH clones occurred in recipient marrow; some first appeared in ileum or blood.

This clonotype was sampled from a human donor who received an intestinal transplant. The chain recombines TRBV5-1 with TRBJ2-7, with D unresolved. The source material was unstimulated CD4+ T cells sorted from spleen or lymph node cells, sampled before intestinal transplant. The CDR3 DNA follows: TGCGCCAGCAGCTTCTTCGCAGCCATAGACTCCTACGAGCAGTACTTC. Translation: CASSFFAAIDSYEQYF.